These T cell receptor beta chains were read from a single sample in a study of blood T cells in healthy people across ages. TCRdb analysed the 5' RACE reads with MiXCR anew, one entry per CDR3 protein. The table shows over 1,300,000 distinct CDR3 sequences, with approximately 63% occurring only once. Sequencing was performed on blood. The receptors here all came from a man aged 18 to 29 in good health. CDR3s include the opening cysteine and the closing phenylalanine or tryptophan.

TRBV7-2	TRBJ2-7	11	CAAVFKGEQYF
TRBV24-1	TRBJ2-3	15	CATSESGSGTDTQYF
TRBV29-1	TRBJ1-2	12	CSVDWDSYGYTF
TRBV27	TRBJ2-1	16	CASSGGRAGIYNEQFF
TRBV4-1	TRBJ1-1	13	CASSPLPYTEAFF
TRBV27	TRBJ2-2	13	CASSFEEFGELFF
TRBV20-1	TRBJ2-1	17	CSARDPAGTSVYNEQFF
TRBV6-2/TRBV6-3	TRBJ2-1	13	CASSYSLEGASFF
TRBV12-3/TRBV12-4	TRBJ1-5	14	CASSIWDRNQPQHF
TRBV4-1	TRBJ2-5	15	CASSPVGLYQETQYF
TRBV4-1	TRBJ1-2	19	CASSWGLRTSNRVDYGYTF
TRBV5-5	TRBJ1-4	15	CASSSHRSPNEKLFF
TRBV12-3/TRBV12-4	TRBJ2-2	16	CASSPIAGGLTGELFF
TRBV20-1	TRBJ2-3	18	CSATRRDRIGPSGDTQYF
TRBV7-9	TRBJ2-7	15	CASSWTSGSDYEQYF
TRBV20-1	TRBJ1-2	15	CSARTRVPADYGYTF
TRBV5-6	TRBJ2-1	19	CASSLEEVIGQGLYNEQFF
TRBV20-1	TRBJ2-1	12	CSARFFGGEQFF
TRBV4-1	TRBJ2-1	15	CASSHRLASYNEQFF
TRBV4-2	TRBJ2-7	17	CASSQDPTGKNPYEQYF
TRBV29-1	TRBJ2-3	14	CSVATGLRTDTQYF
TRBV5-8	.	14	CASTDRGDVYEQYF
TRBV15	TRBJ1-2	13	CATSREGMGGYTF
TRBV20-1	TRBJ1-1	12	CSAPDKNTEAFF